This T cell receptor beta chain stems from a study of T cell repertoires in cytomegalovirus infection. Looking at the study overall: Public TCR beta signatures marked donors with CMV infection and the matching HLA.

Study-wide results and caveats: Summed frequency of shared TCR beta families picked out CMV carriers who also had the relevant HLA. What dominated the ex vivo response were HLA-C-restricted CMV-specific TCR beta clonotypes.

The junction had 4 bases not matched to a gene; V was cut back by 4 bases and J by 6 bases. Germline CDR1 is ENHRY and CDR2 is SYGVKD. CDR3 length: 14 residues. Via MiXCR, TCRdb re-called the reads, giving one row per CDR3 protein. The table records just under 300,000 distinct CDR3 sequences, around 9.1% of them present only once. As to this clonotype: Its specificity is unknown.

Sample: PBMCs. The chain carries TRBV10-3 and TRBJ2-1, with 9 positions matching TRBD1. This TCR came from a human donor in good health (CMV status not recorded). Some clones in this sample may be carry-over from other donors' samples. The CDR3 DNA is TGTGCCATCAGTGGTGACAGGGGGATCAATGAGCAGTTCTTC. It translates to CAISGDRGINEQFF.